This paragraph reports one T cell receptor beta chain. Researchers ran eight separate cDNA reactions for each sample. Template switching introduced UMIs that contain a 6-nucleotide sample barcode. TCRdb re-called the 5' RACE reads; every CDR3 protein appears as one record, without DNA. Its table records 400,000 or so distinct CDR3 sequences. This CDR3 is built from 14 residues. This entry is derived from a study of monozygotic twins with inflammatory bowel disease. The specimen was blood. The chain joins TRBV21-1 to TRBJ2-5; absent DNA, TCRdb's TRBD1 call cannot be checked. TRBV21-1 is a recognized pseudogene. This receptor was taken from a human donor with ulcerative colitis or Crohn's disease, or a healthy co-twin of an affected twin (not recorded which). CDR3 protein: CASSAHRDRETQYF.